A single sample gave rise to the 15 T cell receptor beta chains below, sequenced in a study of shared clonotypes between healthy human individuals. Measured with immunoSEQ multiplex PCR; TCRdb has only the in-frame clones, and not every one. The data show roughly 450,000 clones, with roughly 78% seen just once and 13% held by the top ten. Sequencing was carried out using PBMCs. All receptors derive from a woman between 40 and 50 years old in good health. Some clones in this sample may be carry-over from other donors' samples.

This clone was observed once. V is TRBV7-2 and J is TRBJ2-3; 10 positions agree with TRBD2. The CDR3 loop spans 16 amino acids. Germline CDR1 SGHTA, CDR2 FQGNSA. J gave up 2 bases and V 6 bases, and 8 bases lay outside the gene matches. This chain's CDR3 is CASSPGLAAFTDTQYF. The DNA of the CDR3 is TGTGCCAGCAGTCCCGGACTAGCGGCTTTCACAGATACGCAGTATTTT.

This chain connects TRBV10-3 to TRBJ2-5; 12 nucleotides match TRBD2. Per germline, CDR1 ENHRY and CDR2 SYGVKD. This CDR3 spans 16 amino acids. Trimming at V came to 3 bases and at J to 5 bases, leaving 7 bases not matched to a gene. The CDR3 region is CAISEVTSGRRETQYF. In DNA form, the CDR3 reads TGTGCCATCAGTGAAGTAACTAGCGGGAGGAGGGAGACCCAGTACTTC.

The chain employs TRBV5-1 and TRBJ2-1; TRBD2 aligns across 12 bases. The CDR3 covers 18 residues. Germline lookup yields CDR1 SGHRS and CDR2 YFSETQ. V lost 4 bases and J lost 6; bases outside the gene matches: 14. The CDR3: CASSPRARTSGMSNEQFF. CDR3 in DNA: TGCGCCAGCAGCCCACGGGCACGGACTAGCGGGATGAGCAATGAGCAGTTCTTC.

The chain combines TRBV19 with TRBJ1-1; TRBD1 agrees at 9 bases. The CDR3 runs 15 residues. Germline-derived CDR1 and CDR2 are LNHDA and SQIVND (reference sequence). V trimming: 1 base; J trimming: 3 bases; junction bases outside the gene matches: 3. The CDR3 spells CASSIADRGYTEAFF. The CDR3 DNA follows: TGTGCCAGTAGTATAGCGGACAGGGGTTACACTGAAGCTTTCTTT.

This clone has just a few counts. CDR3: CASGPPLGGGNTIYF. As DNA, the CDR3 is TGTGCCAGCGGCCCCCCCCTGGGCGGAGGAAACACCATATATTTT. The V call is TRBV28, the J call TRBJ1-3, with D unclear. CDR3 size: 15 residues. In germline, CDR1 is MDHEN, CDR2 SYDVKM. V lost 8 bases and J 4 bases, leaving 18 bases between the germline ends. The full variable domain, rest sourced from reference TRBV28 and TRBJ1-3, is DVKVTQSSRYLVKRTGEKVFLECVQDMDHENMFWYRQDPGLGLRLIYFSYDVKMKEKGDIPEGYSVSREKKERFSLILESASTNQTSMYLCASGPPLGGGNTIYFGEGSWLTVV.

J is TRBJ1-3 and V is TRBV5-1; 10 bases fit TRBD1. Trimming cost V 4 bases and J 2 bases; bases outside gene matches: 6. Germline V lookup: CDR1 SGHRS, CDR2 YFSETQ. The CDR3 spans 16 residues. The CDR3 DNA sequence: TGCGCCAGCAGCACGGGGACAGGGGCGACTGGAAACACCATATATTTT. It codes for CASSTGTGATGNTIYF.

This chain links TRBV4-2 with TRBJ1-5; D perhaps matches TRBD1 (5 bases). Trimming removed 1 base from V and 7 bases from J, with 11 bases in between. The CDR3 has 14 residues. Germline lookup yields CDR1 LGHNA and CDR2 YNFKEQ. The CDR3 DNA reads TGTGCCAGCAGCCAAGCTTTGGGGGAACAGCCCCAGCATTTT. Translation: CASSQALGEQPQHF.

This clone showed up just a few times. This rearrangement joins TRBV5-1 to TRBJ1-2, with TRBD1 identical over 9 bases. V was clipped by 2 bases and J by 2 bases; unmatched bases: 1. The length of the CDR3 is 14 residues. CDR1 SGHRS and CDR2 YFSETQ come from the germline V gene. Here the CDR3 reads CASSFDRGNYGYTF. Written as DNA, the CDR3 is TGCGCCAGCAGCTTTGACAGGGGGAACTATGGCTACACCTTC. Using reference TRBV5-1 and TRBJ1-2 for the parts outside the CDR3, the full variable domain is KAGVTQTPRYLIKTRGQQVTLSCSPISGHRSVSWYQQTPGQGLQFLFEYFSETQRNKGNFPGRFSGRQFSNSRSEMNVSTLELGDSALYLCASSFDRGNYGYTFGSGTRLTVV.

This chain links TRBV5-1 with TRBJ2-1; a weak D match, TRBD1 (6 bases). The germline gives CDR1 SGHRS, CDR2 YFSETQ. The length of the CDR3 is 16 residues. With 1 base removed from V and 6 bases from J, the gap between germline ends came to 17 bases. This CDR3 is CASSLFPQGQINEQFF. CDR3 coding DNA: TGCGCCAGCAGCTTGTTCCCCCAGGGACAAATCAATGAGCAGTTCTTC.

The chain couples TRBV10-3 to TRBJ2-2; 8 nucleotides match TRBD2. The CDR3 consists of 16 residues. Germline loops: CDR1 ENHRY, CDR2 SYGVKD. V shed 4 bases and J 1 base; nucleotides not matched to a gene: 5. CDR3 protein: CAISVGTSGNTGELFF. CDR3 DNA: TGTGCCATCAGTGTTGGCACTAGCGGGAACACCGGGGAGCTGTTTTTT.

The chain recombines TRBV19 with TRBJ2-7, with D possibly being TRBD1 (5 bases). Germline values: CDR1 LNHDA, CDR2 SQIVND (reference sequence). The CDR3 has 15 residues. V lost 0 bases to trimming and J lost 2 bases, with 11 bases between them. The CDR3 DNA reads as TGTGCCAGTAGTATAGATCCGGGCAGGGCCTACGAGCAGTACTTC. It encodes CASSIDPGRAYEQYF.

CDR3 in DNA: TGTGCCAGCAGCTTACCGGGGGCGACTAATGAAAAACTGTTTTTT. Amino acid sequence: CASSLPGATNEKLFF. The chain uses TRBV7-2 and TRBJ1-4; a weak D match, TRBD1 (6 bases). The CDR3 has 15 residues. Germline-derived CDR1 and CDR2 are SGHTA and FQGNSA. V lost 2 bases, J lost 2 bases, and 9 bases lay in between.

The rearrangement uses TRBV10-1 and TRBJ2-7; a weak D match, TRBD2 (5 bases). V lost 4 bases and J lost 6, with 10 bases in between. Germline V CDR1 and CDR2: WNHNN, SYGVQD (reference sequence). The CDR3 has 12 residues. For the CDR3, the DNA is TGCGCCAGCAGTGTCGGGGTGCGCGAGCAGTACTTC. It encodes CASSVGVREQYF.

This chain uses TRBV7-2 with TRBJ2-2, with TRBD2 identical over 13 bases. Germline V gives CDR1 SGHTA, CDR2 FQGNSA. The CDR3 contains 17 residues. Trimming took 5 bases from V and 4 from J; bases not matched to a gene: 7. This CDR3 reads CASSPLGLAGTTGELFF. CDR3 DNA sequence: TGTGCCAGCAGCCCACTGGGACTAGCGGGGACCACCGGGGAGCTGTTTTTT. Supplemented by reference TRBV7-2 and TRBJ2-2, the full variable domain reads GAGVSQSPSNKVTEKGKDVELRCDPISGHTALYWYRQSLGQGLEFLIYFQGNSAPDKSGLPSDRFSAERTGGSVSTLTIQRTQQEDSAVYLCASSPLGLAGTTGELFFGEGSRLTVL.

The V call is TRBV7-7, the J call TRBJ2-1; D is possibly TRBD2 (6 bases). This CDR3 has 16 amino acids. Germline CDR1 is SSHAT and CDR2 is FNYEAQ (reference sequence). With 2 bases removed from V and 7 bases from J, the gap between germline ends came to 18 bases. The CDR3 DNA follows: TGTGCCAGCAGCTTAACCCCCTGGCAGGGAGGAAATGAGCAGTTCTTC. It specifies CASSLTPWQGGNEQFF.